Listed below are T cell receptor beta chains from one sample, sequenced in a study of monozygotic twins with inflammatory bowel disease. From the 5' RACE reads, TCRdb lists one entry per CDR3 protein and no DNA. The sample includes some 160,000 distinct CDR3 sequences. The sample comprised blood. The receptors were gathered from a human donor with ulcerative colitis or Crohn's disease, or a healthy co-twin of an affected twin (not recorded which). The CDR3 runs from the conserved cysteine through the conserved F or W.

J	length	V	CDR3
TRBJ2-7	16	TRBV11-2	CASSRTSGGLSYEQYF
TRBJ2-4	15	TRBV13	CASSLERKAKNIQYF
TRBJ2-3	13	TRBV6-2/TRBV6-3	CASTERRTDTQYF
TRBJ2-7	15	TRBV7-6	CASSSYNTTGDEQYF
TRBJ2-5	12	TRBV5-6	CASSLDTETQYF
TRBJ1-1	12	TRBV7-2	CASSSLQGEAFF
TRBJ2-7	12	TRBV10-3	CAISATGHEQYF
TRBJ2-7	14	TRBV18	CASSPPTMSNEQYF
TRBJ1-5	15	TRBV5-1	CASSVTGDSNQPQHF
TRBJ1-2	16	TRBV7-2	CASSFIDDRANYGYTF
TRBJ2-1	14	TRBV7-7	CASSPDISYNEQFF
TRBJ2-6	15	TRBV5-6	CASSFTGTGANVLTF
TRBJ1-6	15	TRBV6-5	CASSWVGNGNSPLHF
TRBJ2-2	14	TRBV12-3/TRBV12-4	CASRSGRRTGELFF
TRBJ2-1	19	TRBV5-6	CASSGGLAGSAHGNNEQFF
TRBJ1-1	14	TRBV10-3	CAIRTSRENTEAFF
TRBJ1-1	14	TRBV5-1	CASSLGQTNTEAFF